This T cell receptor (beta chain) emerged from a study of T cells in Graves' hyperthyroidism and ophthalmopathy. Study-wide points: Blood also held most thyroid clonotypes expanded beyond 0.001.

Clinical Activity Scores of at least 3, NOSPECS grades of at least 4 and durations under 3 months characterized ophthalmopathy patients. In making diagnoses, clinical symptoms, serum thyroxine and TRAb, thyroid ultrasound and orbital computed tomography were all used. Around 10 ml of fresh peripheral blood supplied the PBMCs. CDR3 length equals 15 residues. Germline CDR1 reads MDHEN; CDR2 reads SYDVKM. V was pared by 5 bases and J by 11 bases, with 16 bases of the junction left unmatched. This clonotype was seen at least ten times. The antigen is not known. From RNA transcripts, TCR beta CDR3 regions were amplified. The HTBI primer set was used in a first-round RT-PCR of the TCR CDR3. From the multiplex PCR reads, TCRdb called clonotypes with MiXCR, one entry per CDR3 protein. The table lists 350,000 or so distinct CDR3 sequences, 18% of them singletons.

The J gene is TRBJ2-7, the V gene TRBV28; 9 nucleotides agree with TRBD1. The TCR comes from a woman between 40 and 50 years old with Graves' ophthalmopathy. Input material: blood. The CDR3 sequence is CASSPGTGQGLKEYF. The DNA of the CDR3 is TGTGCCAGCAGTCCAGGGACGGGACAGGGCCTAAAGGAGTACTTC.